This T cell receptor beta chain was identified in a study of CD8+ T cells in alopecia areata. Study-level information: Among treated patients, oral tofacitinib was administered at 5 to 10 mg twice daily. Tofacitinib exposure lasted 6 to 18 months, followed by 6 months off drug. Findings and limits, study-wide: Against the mouse data, patients shared TCRs less clearly, possibly for HLA reasons.

RNA extraction and reverse transcription yielded cDNA as sequencing template. Profiling relied on immunoSEQ multiplex PCR, and the TCRdb table lists in-frame clones only, not all of them. The table includes 45,000 to 60,000 clones, around 96% detected once. Details on this clone: Its antigen is undetermined.

The CDR3 length is 15 residues. This sequence was found in a human donor with alopecia areata. This chain connects TRBV21-1 to TRBJ2-7; TRBD2 is the table's D call and was not checked against the DNA. TRBV21-1 is a listed pseudogene. Sequencing used CD8+ T cells sorted from blood, obtained at week 0. CDR3 residues: CASSFRLAGWGEQYF. Here the CDR3 DNA reads TGTGCCAGCAGCTTCCGACTAGCGGGATGGGGCGAGCAGTACTTC.